Each of the 3 T cell receptor beta chains below was sequenced from the same sample in a study of PD-L1 blockade in urothelial cancer. The time point was: pretreatment peripheral blood. Profiling relied on immunoSEQ multiplex PCR, and the TCRdb table lists in-frame clones only, not all of them. Of 50,000 to 55,000 clones listed, roughly 84% were seen once; the top ten hold approximately 20%. This specimen consisted of PBMCs, obtained around atezolizumab (anti-PD-L1) treatment. All receptors derive from a man aged 60 to 69 with urothelial cancer.

The table lists this clone with a count of one. This chain joins TRBV5-1 and TRBJ2-1; 7 bases align to TRBD2. J gave up 3 bases and V 7 bases, and 10 bases lay outside the gene matches. Germline V gene lookup returns CDR1 SGHRS and CDR2 YFSETQ. The CDR3 is 15 amino acids. The CDR3 bases are TGCGCCAGCCGAATAGCGGGTGGCGGCTACAATGAGCAGTTCTTC. It yields the protein CASRIAGGGYNEQFF.

The chain links TRBV7-9 to TRBJ1-2; 8 bases line up with TRBD1. The CDR3 is made up of 13 amino acids. The V and J ends lost 6 bases and 8 bases, in that order; junction bases with no gene match: 8. The germline V gene has CDR1 SEHNR and CDR2 FQNEAQ (reference sequence). The CDR3, as DNA: TGTGCCAGCAGAAAGGCACAGGGGGGAGGCTACACCTTC. Translation gives CASRKAQGGGYTF.

The chain combines TRBV6-4 with TRBJ2-1, with TRBD2 matching 8 bases. The CDR3 loop spans 15 amino acids. Unmatched junction bases numbered 5, after V lost 2 bases and J lost 5 bases. Germline CDR1 MRHNA, CDR2 SNTAGT. For the CDR3, the DNA is TGTGCCAGCAGTGACATGCGGGGGGCCCACAATGAGCAGTTCTTC. Its translation: CASSDMRGAHNEQFF.